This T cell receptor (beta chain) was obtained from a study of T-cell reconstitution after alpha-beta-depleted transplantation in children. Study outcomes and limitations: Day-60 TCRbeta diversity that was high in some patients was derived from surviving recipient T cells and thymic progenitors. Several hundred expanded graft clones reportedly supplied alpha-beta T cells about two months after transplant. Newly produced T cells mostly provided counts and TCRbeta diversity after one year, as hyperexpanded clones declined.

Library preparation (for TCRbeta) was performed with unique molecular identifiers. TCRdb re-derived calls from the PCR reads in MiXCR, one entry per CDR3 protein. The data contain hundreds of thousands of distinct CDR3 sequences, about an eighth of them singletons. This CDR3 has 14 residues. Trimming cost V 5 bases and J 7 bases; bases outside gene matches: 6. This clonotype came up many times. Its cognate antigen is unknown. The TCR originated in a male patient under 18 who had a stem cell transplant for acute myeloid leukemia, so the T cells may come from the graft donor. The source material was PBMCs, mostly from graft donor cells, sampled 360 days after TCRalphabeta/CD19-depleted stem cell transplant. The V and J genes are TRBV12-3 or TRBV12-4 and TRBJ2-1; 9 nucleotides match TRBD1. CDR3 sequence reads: CASSGWTGENEQFF. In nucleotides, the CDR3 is TGTGCCAGCAGTGGATGGACAGGGGAAAATGAGCAGTTCTTC.